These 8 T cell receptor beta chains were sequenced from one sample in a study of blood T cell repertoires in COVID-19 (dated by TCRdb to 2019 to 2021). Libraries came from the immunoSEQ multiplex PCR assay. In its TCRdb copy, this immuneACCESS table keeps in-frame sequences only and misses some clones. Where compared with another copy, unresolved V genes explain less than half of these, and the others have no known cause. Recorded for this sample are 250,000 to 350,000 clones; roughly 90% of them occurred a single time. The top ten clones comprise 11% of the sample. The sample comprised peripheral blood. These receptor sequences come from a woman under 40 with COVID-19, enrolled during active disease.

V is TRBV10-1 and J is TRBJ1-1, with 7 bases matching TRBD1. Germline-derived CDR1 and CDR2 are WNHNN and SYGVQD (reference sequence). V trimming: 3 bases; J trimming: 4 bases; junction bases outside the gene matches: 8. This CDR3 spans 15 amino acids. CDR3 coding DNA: TGCGCCAGCAGTGAATCTGCAGGGGGAAGCACTGAAGCTTTCTTT. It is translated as CASSESAGGSTEAFF.

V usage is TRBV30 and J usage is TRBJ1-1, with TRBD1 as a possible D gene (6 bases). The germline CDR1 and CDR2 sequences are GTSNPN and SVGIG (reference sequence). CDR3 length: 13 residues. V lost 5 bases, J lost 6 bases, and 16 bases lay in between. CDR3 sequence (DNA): TGTGCCTGGCGTCAGGGGCGGGCAGCTGAAGCTTTCTTT. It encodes CAWRQGRAAEAFF.

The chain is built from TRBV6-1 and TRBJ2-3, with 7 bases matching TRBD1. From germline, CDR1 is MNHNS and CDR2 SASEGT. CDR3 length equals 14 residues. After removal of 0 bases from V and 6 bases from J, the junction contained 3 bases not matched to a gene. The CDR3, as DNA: TGTGCCAGCAGTGAAGCGGGACAGACCGATACGCAGTATTTT. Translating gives CASSEAGQTDTQYF.

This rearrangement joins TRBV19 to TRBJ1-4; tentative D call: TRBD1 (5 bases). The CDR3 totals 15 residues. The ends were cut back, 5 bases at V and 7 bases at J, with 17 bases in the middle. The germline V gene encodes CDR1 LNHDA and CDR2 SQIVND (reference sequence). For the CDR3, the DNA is TGTGCCAGTAGTCGGGCGACAAGGGGTGGTGAAAAACTGTTTTTT. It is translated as CASSRATRGGEKLFF.

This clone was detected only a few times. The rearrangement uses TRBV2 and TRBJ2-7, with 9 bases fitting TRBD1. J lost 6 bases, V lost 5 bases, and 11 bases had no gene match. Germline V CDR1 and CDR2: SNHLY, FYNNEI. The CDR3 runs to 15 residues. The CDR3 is CASSPQRGQGIEQYF. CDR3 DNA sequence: TGTGCCAGCAGTCCTCAGCGGGGACAGGGAATCGAGCAGTACTTC.

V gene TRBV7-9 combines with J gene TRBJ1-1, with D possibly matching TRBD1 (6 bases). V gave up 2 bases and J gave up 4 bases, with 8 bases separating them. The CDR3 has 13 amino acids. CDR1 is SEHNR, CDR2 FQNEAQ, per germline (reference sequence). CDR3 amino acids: CASSLLGGTEAFF. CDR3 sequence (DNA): TGTGCCAGCAGCTTATTAGGGGGCACTGAAGCTTTCTTT.

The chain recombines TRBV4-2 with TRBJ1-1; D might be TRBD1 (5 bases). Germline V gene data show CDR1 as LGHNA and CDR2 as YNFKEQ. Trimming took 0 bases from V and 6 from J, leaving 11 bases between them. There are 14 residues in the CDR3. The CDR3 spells CASSQDPQGPEAFF. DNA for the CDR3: TGTGCCAGCAGCCAAGATCCCCAGGGCCCTGAAGCTTTCTTT.

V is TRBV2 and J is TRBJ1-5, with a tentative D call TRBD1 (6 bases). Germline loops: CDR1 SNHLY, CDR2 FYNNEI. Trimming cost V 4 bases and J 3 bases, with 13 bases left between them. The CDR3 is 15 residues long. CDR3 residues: CASSGGHRVNQPQHF. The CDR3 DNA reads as TGTGCCAGCAGTGGGGGACACCGGGTCAATCAGCCCCAGCATTTT.